This TCR beta chain was documented in a study of blood T cells in healthy people across ages. A second PCR, run for about 6 to 12 cycles, used a sample-barcoded 5' primer plus a J-beta primer mix. TCRdb redid the calling of the 5' RACE reads with MiXCR, one entry per CDR3 protein. The table shows around 1,000,000 distinct CDR3 sequences, with 30% to 40% occurring only once. The CDR3 has 16 residues. This clonotype was counted a single time. A read error is possible here, since a much larger clone lies one base away. The genes are TRBV12-3 or TRBV12-4 and TRBJ2-1; 7 bases line up with TRBD2. Near its end, the DNA agrees better with TRBJ2-7, so the J call may be wrong. This receptor was taken from a man younger than 30 in good health. The specimen was blood. The CDR3 region is CASSPLGGSSYNEQYF. The CDR3 bases are TGTGCCAGCAGTCCCCTGGGCGGGAGCTCCTACAATGAGCAGTACTTC.